Listed below are T cell receptor beta chains from one sample, sequenced in a study of beta chain features in type 1 diabetes. TCRdb's copy holds only in-frame clones and misses some; the assay was immunoSEQ multiplex PCR. Altogether roughly 700,000 clones are present, roughly 13% being singletons, with the ten largest covering about 0.02%. The sequenced sample consisted of naive CD4+ T cells from blood. These receptors all come from a young man with type 1 diabetes. Each CDR3 is given with its conserved first and last residue.

TRBV6-1,16,CASSEAGTGDLYGYTF
TRBV21-1,13,CASSYEGPRTQYF
TRBV30,16,CAWAIPGTGVSYGYTF
TRBV7-9,15,CASSATGTQGEKLFF
TRBV5-1,14,CASSLDMGDEKLFF
TRBV4-2,14,CASSQERAAYEQYF
TRBV14,14,CASSQGANTGELFF
TRBV2,15,CASSGEGSGANVLTF
TRBV15,15,CATSRDLGVNYGYTF
TRBV7-9,13,CASSGRDRDGYTF
TRBV2,17,CASSEGGGAAMFETQYF
TRBV7-2,15,CASSLEFGSSQPQHF
TRBV7-3,16,CASNNRGSPVNQPQHF
TRBV7-9,13,CASSSRAGTEAFF
TRBV9,14,CASTLGQLTDTQYF
TRBV14,16,CASSQLNRESYNEQFF